This T cell receptor (beta chain) derives from a study of T cell responses to AZD1222 COVID-19 vaccine. Whole-study findings and limits: Only a handful of people who got AZD1222 tested seropositive at baseline. Within unmutated variant regions lay the reported targets of nearly half of spike-specific TCRs. Regions 160-218 and 743-854 dominated among vaccine-associated CD4 TCRs spanning spike. Spike-specific TCRs gained breadth and depth after people received two AZD1222 doses.

On this clone: Antigen specificity is unknown.

Trimming removed 7 bases from V and 5 bases from J, with 17 bases in between. The CDR3 has 15 residues. Germline V gene sequence: CDR1 SNHLY, CDR2 FYNNEI. Using immunoSEQ multiplex PCR, the repertoire was profiled, and TCRdb retains in-frame clones only, with some absent. The sample consists of 120,000 to 150,000 clones, around 88% of them appearing once. The sample in question was peripheral blood, obtained on day 0 of MenACWY control vaccination. The chain has TRBV2 and TRBJ1-4; D perhaps matches TRBD1 (5 bases). This receptor was obtained from an adult in good health. The DNA for the CDR3 is TGTGCCAGCACCCGGGACGGGAGAAGCAATGAAAAACTGTTTTTT. Residues: CASTRDGRSNEKLFF.